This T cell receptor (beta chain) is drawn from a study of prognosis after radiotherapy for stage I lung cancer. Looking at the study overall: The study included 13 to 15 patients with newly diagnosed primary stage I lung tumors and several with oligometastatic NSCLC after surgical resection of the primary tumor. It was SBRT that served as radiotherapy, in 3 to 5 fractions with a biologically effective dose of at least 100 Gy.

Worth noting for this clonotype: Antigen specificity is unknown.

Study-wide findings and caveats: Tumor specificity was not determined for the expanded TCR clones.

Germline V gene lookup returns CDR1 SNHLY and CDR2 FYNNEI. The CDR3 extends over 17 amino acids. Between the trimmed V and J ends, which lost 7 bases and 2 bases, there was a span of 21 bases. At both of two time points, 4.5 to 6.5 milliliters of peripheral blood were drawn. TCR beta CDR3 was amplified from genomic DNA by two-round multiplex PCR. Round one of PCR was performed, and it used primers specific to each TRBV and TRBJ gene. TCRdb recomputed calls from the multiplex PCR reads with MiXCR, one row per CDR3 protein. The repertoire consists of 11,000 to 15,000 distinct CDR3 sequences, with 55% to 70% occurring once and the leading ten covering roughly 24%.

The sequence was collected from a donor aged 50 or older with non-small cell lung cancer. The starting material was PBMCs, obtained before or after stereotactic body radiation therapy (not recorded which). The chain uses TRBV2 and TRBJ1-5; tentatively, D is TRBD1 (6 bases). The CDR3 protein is CASIALQGAGGNQPQHF. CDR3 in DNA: TGTGCCAGCATTGCATTACAGGGTGCTGGCGGCAATCAGCCCCAGCATTTT.